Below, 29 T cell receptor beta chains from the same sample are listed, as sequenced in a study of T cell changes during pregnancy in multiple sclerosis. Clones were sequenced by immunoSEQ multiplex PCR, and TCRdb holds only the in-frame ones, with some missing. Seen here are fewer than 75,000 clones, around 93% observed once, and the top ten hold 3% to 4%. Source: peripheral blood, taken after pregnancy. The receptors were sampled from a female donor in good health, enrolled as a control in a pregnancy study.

In nucleotides, the CDR3 is TGTGCCGCGCAACAGAGCCTTAATGAAAAACTGTTTTTT. Amino acids: CAAQQSLNEKLFF. The J gene is TRBJ1-4, the V gene TRBV6-5; D gene ambiguous. The germline V gene has CDR1 MNHEY and CDR2 SVGAGI. The germline V and J ends were trimmed by 11 bases and 4 bases, with 14 bases remaining between them. The CDR3 consists of 13 residues.

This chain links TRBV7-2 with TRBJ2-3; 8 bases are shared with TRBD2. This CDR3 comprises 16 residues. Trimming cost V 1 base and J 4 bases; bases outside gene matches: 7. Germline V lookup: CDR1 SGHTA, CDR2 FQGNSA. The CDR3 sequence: CASSLVGTSLADTQYF. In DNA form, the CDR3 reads TGTGCCAGCAGCTTAGTAGGGACTAGTCTCGCAGATACGCAGTATTTT. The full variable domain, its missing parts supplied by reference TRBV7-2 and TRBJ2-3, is GAGVSQSPSNKVTEKGKDVELRCDPISGHTALYWYRQSLGQGLEFLIYFQGNSAPDKSGLPSDRFSAERTGGSVSTLTIQRTQQEDSAVYLCASSLVGTSLADTQYFGPGTRLTVL.

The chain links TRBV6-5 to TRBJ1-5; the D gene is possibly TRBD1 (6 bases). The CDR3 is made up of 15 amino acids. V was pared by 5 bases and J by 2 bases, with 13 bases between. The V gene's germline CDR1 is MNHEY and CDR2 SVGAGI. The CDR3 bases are TGTGCCAGCAGTGTACAGGGCTTTGGCAATCAGCCCCAGCATTTT. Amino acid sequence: CASSVQGFGNQPQHF.

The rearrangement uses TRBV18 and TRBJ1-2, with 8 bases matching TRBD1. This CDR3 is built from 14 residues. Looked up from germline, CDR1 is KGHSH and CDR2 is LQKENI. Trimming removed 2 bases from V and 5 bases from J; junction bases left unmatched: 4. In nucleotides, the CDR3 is TGTGCCAGCTCACCATCAGGGGGCGAATATGGCTACACCTTC. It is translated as CASSPSGGEYGYTF.

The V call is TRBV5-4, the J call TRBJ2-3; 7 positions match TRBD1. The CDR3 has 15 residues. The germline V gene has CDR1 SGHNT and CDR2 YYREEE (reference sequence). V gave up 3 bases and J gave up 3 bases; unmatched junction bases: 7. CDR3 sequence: CASSWRTGATDTQYF. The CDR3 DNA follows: TGTGCCAGCAGCTGGAGAACAGGGGCGACAGATACGCAGTATTTT.

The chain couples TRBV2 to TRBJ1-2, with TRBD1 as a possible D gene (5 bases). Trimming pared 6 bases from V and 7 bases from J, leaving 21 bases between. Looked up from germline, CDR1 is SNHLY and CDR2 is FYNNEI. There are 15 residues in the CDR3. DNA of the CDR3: TGTGCCAGCAGCCTTGAATTAATAACAGGTGGTGGCTACACCTTC. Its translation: CASSLELITGGGYTF.

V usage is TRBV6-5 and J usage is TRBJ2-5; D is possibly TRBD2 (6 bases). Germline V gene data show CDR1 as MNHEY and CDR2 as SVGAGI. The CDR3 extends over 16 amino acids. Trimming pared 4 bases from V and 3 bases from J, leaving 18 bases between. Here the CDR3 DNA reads TGTGCCAGCAGTTCTACCTGGACTAAAGGGAAAGAGACCCAGTACTTC. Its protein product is CASSSTWTKGKETQYF.

CDR3 in DNA: TGTGCCAGCAGCTTAGGAGGGGATGGCTACACCTTC. Translation gives CASSLGGDGYTF. The chain is built from TRBV13 and TRBJ1-2, with a weak D call TRBD1 (5 bases). Looked up from germline, CDR1 is PRHDT and CDR2 is FYEKMQ (reference sequence). There are 12 residues in the CDR3. The V end was cut by 0 bases, the J end by 6 bases, with 5 bases between.

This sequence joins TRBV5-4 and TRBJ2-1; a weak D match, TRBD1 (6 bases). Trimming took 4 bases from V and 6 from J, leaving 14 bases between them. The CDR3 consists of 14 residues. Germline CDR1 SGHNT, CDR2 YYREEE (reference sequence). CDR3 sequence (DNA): TGTGCCAGCAGCAACCCACAGGGATCCAATGAGCAGTTCTTC. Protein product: CASSNPQGSNEQFF.

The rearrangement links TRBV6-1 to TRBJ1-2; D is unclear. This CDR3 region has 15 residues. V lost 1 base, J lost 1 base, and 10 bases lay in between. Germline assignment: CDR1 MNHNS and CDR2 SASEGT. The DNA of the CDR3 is TGTGCCAGCAGTGAAGGTGGCACCCTTAACTATGGCTACACCTTC. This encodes CASSEGGTLNYGYTF.

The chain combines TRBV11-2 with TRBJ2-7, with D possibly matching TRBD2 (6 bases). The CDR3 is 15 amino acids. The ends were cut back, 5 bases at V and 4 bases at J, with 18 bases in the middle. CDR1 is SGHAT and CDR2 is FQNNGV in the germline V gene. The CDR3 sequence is CASSPLRGGAYEQYF. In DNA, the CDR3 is TGTGCCAGCAGCCCCCTCCGAGGAGGGGCTTACGAGCAGTACTTC.

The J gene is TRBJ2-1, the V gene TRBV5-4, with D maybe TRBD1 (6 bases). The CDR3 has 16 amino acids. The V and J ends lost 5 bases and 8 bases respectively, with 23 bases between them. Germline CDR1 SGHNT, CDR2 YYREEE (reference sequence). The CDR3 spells CASSSPPGSGVDEQFF. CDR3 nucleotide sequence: TGTGCCAGCAGTTCACCTCCGGGCTCAGGGGTCGATGAGCAGTTCTTC.

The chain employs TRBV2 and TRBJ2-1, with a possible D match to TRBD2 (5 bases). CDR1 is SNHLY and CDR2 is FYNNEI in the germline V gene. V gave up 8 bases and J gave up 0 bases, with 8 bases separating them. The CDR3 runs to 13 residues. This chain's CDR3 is CASVDYSYNEQFF. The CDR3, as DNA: TGTGCCAGCGTTGACTACTCCTACAATGAGCAGTTCTTC. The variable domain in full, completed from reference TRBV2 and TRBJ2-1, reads EPEVTQTPSHQVTQMGQEVILRCVPISNHLYFYWYRQILGQKVEFLVSFYNNEISEKSEIFDDQFSVERPDGSNFTLKIRSTKLEDSAMYFCASVDYSYNEQFFGPGTRLTVL.

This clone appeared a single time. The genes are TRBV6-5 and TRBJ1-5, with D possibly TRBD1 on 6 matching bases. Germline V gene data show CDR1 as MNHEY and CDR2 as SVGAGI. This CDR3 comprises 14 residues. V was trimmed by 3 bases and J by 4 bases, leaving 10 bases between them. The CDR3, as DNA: TGTGCCAGCAGTTATCGGGGGGCGAATCAGCCCCAGCATTTT. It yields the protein CASSYRGANQPQHF.

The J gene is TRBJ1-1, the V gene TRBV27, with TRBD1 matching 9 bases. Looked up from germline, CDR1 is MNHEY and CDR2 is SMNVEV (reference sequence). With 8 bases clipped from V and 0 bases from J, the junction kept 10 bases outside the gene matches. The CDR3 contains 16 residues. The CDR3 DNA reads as TGTGCCAGCGCCTGGGACAGGGATAACATGAACACTGAAGCTTTCTTT. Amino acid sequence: CASAWDRDNMNTEAFF.

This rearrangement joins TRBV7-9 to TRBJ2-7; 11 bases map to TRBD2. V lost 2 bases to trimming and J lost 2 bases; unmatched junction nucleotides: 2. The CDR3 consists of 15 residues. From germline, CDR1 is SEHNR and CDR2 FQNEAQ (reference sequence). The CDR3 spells CASSLQLAGAYEQYF. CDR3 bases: TGTGCCAGCAGCTTACAACTAGCGGGAGCCTACGAGCAGTACTTC.

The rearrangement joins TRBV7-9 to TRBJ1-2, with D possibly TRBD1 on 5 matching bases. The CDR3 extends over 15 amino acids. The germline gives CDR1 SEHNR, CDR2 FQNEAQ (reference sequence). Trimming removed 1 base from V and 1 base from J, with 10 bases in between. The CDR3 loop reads CASSLGGSNNYGYTF. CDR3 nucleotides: TGTGCCAGCAGCTTAGGGGGCTCCAATAACTATGGCTACACCTTC.

CDR3 residues: CASRISGSNTGELFF. The CDR3 DNA follows: TGTGCCAGCAGGATTAGCGGGAGTAACACCGGGGAGCTGTTTTTT. The chain has TRBV7-8 and TRBJ2-2, with 9 bases lining up with TRBD2. From germline, CDR1 is SGHVS and CDR2 FQNEAQ. CDR3 length equals 15 residues. V gave up 6 bases and J gave up 2 bases; unmatched junction bases: 4. Full variable domain (remainder filled in from reference TRBV7-8 and TRBJ2-2): GAGVSQSPRYKVAKRGQDVALRCDPISGHVSLFWYQQALGQGPEFLTYFQNEAQLDKSGLPSDRFFAERPEGSVSTLKIQRTQQEDSAVYLCASRISGSNTGELFFGEGSRLTVL.

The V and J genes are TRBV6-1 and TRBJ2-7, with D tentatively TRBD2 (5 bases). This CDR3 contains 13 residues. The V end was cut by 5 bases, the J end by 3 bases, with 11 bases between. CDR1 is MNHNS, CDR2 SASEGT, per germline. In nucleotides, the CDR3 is TGTGCCAGCAGTTCGGACTGGAACTACGAGCAGTACTTC. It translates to CASSSDWNYEQYF.

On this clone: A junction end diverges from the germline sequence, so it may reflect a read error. The CDR3 here is CASVTGQGWNSPFHF. The CDR3 bases are TGTGCCAGCGTTACCGGACAGGGGTGGAATTCACCCTTCCACTTT. The chain is built from TRBV6-6 and TRBJ1-6; 9 bases agree with TRBD1. Germline values: CDR1 MNHNY, CDR2 SVGAGI (reference sequence). This CDR3 contains 15 residues.

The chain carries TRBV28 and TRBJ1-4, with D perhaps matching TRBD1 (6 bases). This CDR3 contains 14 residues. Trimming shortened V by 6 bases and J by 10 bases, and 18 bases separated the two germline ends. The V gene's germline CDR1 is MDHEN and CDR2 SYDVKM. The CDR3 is CASSWSGVLGKLFF. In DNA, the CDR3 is TGTGCCAGCAGCTGGTCAGGGGTCTTAGGAAAACTGTTTTTT.

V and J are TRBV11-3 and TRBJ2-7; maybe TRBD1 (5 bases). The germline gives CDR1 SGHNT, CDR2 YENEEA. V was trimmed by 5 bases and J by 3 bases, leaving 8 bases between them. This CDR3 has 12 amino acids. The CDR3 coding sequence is TGTGCCAGCAGCCGGACAAACTACGAGCAGTACTTC. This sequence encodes CASSRTNYEQYF.

This CDR3 is CASSAGWGEGTDTQYF. In DNA form, the CDR3 reads TGTGCCAGCAGCGCCGGATGGGGGGAGGGCACAGATACGCAGTATTTT. The chain is built from TRBV7-6 and TRBJ2-3, with D perhaps matching TRBD2 (6 bases). This CDR3 is built from 16 residues. Trimming took off 5 bases at V and 1 base at J, with 16 bases between the two ends. Germline V gene lookup returns CDR1 SGHVS and CDR2 FNYEAQ. Using reference TRBV7-6 and TRBJ2-3 for the parts outside the CDR3, the full variable domain is GAGVSQSPRYKVTKRGQDVALRCDPISGHVSLYWYRQALGQGPEFLTYFNYEAQQDKSGLPNDRFSAERPEGSISTLTIQRTEQRDSAMYRCASSAGWGEGTDTQYFGPGTRLTVL.

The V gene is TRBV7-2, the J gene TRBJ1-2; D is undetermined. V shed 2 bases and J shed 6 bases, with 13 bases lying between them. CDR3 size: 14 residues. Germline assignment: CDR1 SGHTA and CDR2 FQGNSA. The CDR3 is CASSLRSKSDGYTF. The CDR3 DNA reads TGTGCCAGCAGCTTAAGGAGTAAATCTGATGGCTACACCTTC.

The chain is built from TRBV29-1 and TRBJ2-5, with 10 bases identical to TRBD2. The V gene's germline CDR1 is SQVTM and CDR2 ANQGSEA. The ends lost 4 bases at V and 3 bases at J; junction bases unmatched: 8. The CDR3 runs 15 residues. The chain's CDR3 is CSVAVAGGTEETQYF. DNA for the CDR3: TGCAGCGTTGCAGTAGCGGGGGGAACCGAAGAGACCCAGTACTTC.

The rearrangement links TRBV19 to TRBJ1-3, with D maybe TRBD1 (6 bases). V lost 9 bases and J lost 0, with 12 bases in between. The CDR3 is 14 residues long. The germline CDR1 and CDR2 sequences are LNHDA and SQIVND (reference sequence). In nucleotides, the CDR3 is TGTGCCAGCCAACAGGGCTCCTCTGGAAACACCATATATTTT. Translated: CASQQGSSGNTIYF.

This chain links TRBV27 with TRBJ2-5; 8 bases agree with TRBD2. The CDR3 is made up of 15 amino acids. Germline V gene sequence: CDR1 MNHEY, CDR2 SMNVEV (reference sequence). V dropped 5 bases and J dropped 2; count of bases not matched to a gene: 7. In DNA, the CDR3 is TGTGCCAGCAGTATACTAGCGGCCAATCAAGAGACCCAGTACTTC. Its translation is CASSILAANQETQYF.

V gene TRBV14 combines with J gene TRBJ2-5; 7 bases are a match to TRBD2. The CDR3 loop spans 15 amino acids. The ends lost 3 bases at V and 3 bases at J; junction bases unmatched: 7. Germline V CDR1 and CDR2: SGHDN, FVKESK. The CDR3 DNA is TGTGCCAGCAGCCACGCTAGCGGCGTTAAAGAGACCCAGTACTTC. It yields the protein CASSHASGVKETQYF.

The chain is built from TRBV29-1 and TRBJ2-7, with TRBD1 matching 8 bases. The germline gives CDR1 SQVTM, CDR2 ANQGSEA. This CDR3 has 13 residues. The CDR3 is CTASPGGSVEQYF. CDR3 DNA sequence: TGCACCGCGAGCCCAGGGGGCTCAGTCGAGCAGTACTTC.